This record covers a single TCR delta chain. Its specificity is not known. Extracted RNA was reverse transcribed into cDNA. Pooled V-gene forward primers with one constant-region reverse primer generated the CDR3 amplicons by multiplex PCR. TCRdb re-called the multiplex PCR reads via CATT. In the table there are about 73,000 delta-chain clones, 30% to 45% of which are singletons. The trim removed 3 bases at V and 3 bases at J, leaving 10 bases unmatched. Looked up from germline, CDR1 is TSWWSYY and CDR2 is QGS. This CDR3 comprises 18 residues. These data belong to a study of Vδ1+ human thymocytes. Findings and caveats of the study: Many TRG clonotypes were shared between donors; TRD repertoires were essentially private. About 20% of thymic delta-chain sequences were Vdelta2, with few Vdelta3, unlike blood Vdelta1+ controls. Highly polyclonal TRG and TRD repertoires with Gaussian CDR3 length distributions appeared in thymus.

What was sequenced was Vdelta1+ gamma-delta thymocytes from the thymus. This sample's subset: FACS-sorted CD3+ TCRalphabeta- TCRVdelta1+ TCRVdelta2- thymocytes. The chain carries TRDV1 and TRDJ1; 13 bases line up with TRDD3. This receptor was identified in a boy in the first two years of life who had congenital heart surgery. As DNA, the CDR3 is TGTGCTCTTGGGGACCGTCCTTACTGGGGGATACGAGCCGATAAACTCATCTTT. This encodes CALGDRPYWGIRADKLIF.